A selection of T cell receptor beta chains follows, all from one sample in a study of T cells in Graves' hyperthyroidism and ophthalmopathy. TCRdb independently ran MiXCR on the multiplex PCR reads; one entry per CDR3 protein. The sample records under 350,000 distinct CDR3 sequences, about 18% being singletons. The specimen sequenced was blood. The receptors here all came from a woman between 50 and 59 years old with Graves' hyperthyroidism. Each CDR3 is given with its conserved first and last residue. D genes are given only for firm matches. Expanded clones are given a class, and other clones once, few, many or no size at all.

TRBJ1-6	TRBD1	TRBV6-9	-	TGTGCCAGCAGTTACCTACAACAGGGGGCGGATAATTCACCCCTCCACTTT	CASSYLQQGADNSPLHF
TRBJ2-7	TRBD2	TRBV5-1	many	TGCGCCAGCGGGAGCCGGGAGGGGGTCGAGCAGTACTTC	CASGSREGVEQYF
TRBJ1-3	-	TRBV3-1	-	TGTGCCAGCAGCCCCGAAACAGGGACCGGCTCTGGAAACACCATATATTTT	CASSPETGTGSGNTIYF
TRBJ1-5	TRBD1	TRBV28	many	TGTGCCAGCAGCTTAAGAGGACAGGGGCTTCAGCCCCAGCATTTT	CASSLRGQGLQPQHF
TRBJ1-1	-	TRBV3-1	many	TGTGCCAGCAGCCAAGGCCGCGGGGGCACTGAAGCTTTCTTT	CASSQGRGGTEAFF
TRBJ1-5	TRBD1	TRBV19	-	TGTGCCAGTAGTATACCCCGCAGGGGGCTATGGCAGCCCCAGCATTTT	CASSIPRRGLWQPQHF
TRBJ1-5	-	TRBV2	-	TGTGCCAGCAGTGAAATAGGGGTAAGCAATCAGCCCCAGCATTTT	CASSEIGVSNQPQHF
TRBJ1-1	-	TRBV27	many	TGTGCCAGCAGTTTAATGGGTTACACTGAAGCTTTCTTT	CASSLMGYTEAFF
TRBJ1-5	TRBD1	TRBV6-1	-	TGTGCCAGCAGCCGTGGACAGGGTCTTATGCAGCCCCAGCATTTT	CASSRGQGLMQPQHF
TRBJ2-1	-	TRBV10-3	few	TGTGCCATCAGTGATCTCACCCCGCAAACCACCTACAATGAGCAGTTCTTC	CAISDLTPQTTYNEQFF
TRBJ2-5	-	TRBV20-1	many	TGCAGTGCTACTCAAGAGACCCAGTACTTC	CSATQETQYF
TRBJ1-4	-	TRBV2	many	TGTGCCAGCAGCCCCGACAGAGCAACTAATGAAAAACTGTTTTTT	CASSPDRATNEKLFF
TRBJ2-5	TRBD1	TRBV7-9	few	TGTGCCAGCAGCTCCTACAGGGGAGAGACCCAGTACTTC	CASSSYRGETQYF
TRBJ2-3	TRBD2	TRBV3-1	many	TGTGCCAGCAGCCAAGACAGCACGGGACTAGCGGCCACGCAGTATTTT	CASSQDSTGLAATQYF
TRBJ2-1	-	TRBV3-1	many	TGTGCCAGCAGCCAGGGACGGCAGTACAATGAGCAGTTCTTC	CASSQGRQYNEQFF
TRBJ2-2	TRBD2	TRBV4-1	few	TGCGCCAGCAGCCAGGTTTTGCCGACTAGCGTTATGAACACCGGGGAGCTGTTTTTT	CASSQVLPTSVMNTGELFF
TRBJ1-1	-	TRBV6-1	many	TGTGCCAGCAGTACAGGGAATTGGGGCACTGAAGCTTTCTTT	CASSTGNWGTEAFF
TRBJ1-5	-	TRBV2	few	TGTGCCAGCAACCGAGGGGGGAGAATCAATCAGCCCCAGCATTTT	CASNRGGRINQPQHF
TRBJ2-1	-	TRBV20-1	-	TGCGGTGCTAGCCTTGGAGACAATGAGCAGTTCTTC	CGASLGDNEQFF
TRBJ2-1	-	TRBV6-1	few	TGTGCCAGCTTTCGAACGGGAGACAATGAGCAGTTCTTC	CASFRTGDNEQFF
TRBJ2-7	TRBD1	TRBV27	-	TGTGCCAGCAGTTTATCCTTTCCGGGACAGGGGTACGAGCAGTACTTC	CASSLSFPGQGYEQYF
TRBJ2-5	-	TRBV29-1	few	TGCAGCGTTCCAGCTCCTGGACAGAGACGAGAGACCCAGTACTTC	CSVPAPGQRRETQYF
TRBJ1-1	-	TRBV2	many	TGTGCCAGCAGTGTTAGCTTGGGGGATACTGAAGCTTTCTTT	CASSVSLGDTEAFF
TRBJ2-7	TRBD2	TRBV5-1	-	TGCGCCAGCAGCCGCGAGCGGGAGGGCTACGAGCAGTACTTC	CASSREREGYEQYF
TRBJ1-4	TRBD1	TRBV2	many	TGTGCCAGCAGATTAACAGGGGGTGAGGAAAAACTGTTTTTT	CASRLTGGEEKLFF
TRBJ2-5	-	TRBV5-1	few	TGCGCCAGCAGCTTGGTTGGGGCCGGGAGCCAAGAGACCCAGTACTTC	CASSLVGAGSQETQYF
TRBJ2-5	TRBD1	TRBV29-1	-	TGCAGCGTTGAAGACTCGGGACAGGGAAGGGAGACCCAGTACTTC	CSVEDSGQGRETQYF
TRBJ1-5	-	TRBV4-1	-	TGCGCCAGCAGCCAAGGACCGTTAGCCCAGCCCCAGCATTTT	CASSQGPLAQPQHF
TRBJ2-1	TRBD2	TRBV7-3	-	TGTGCCAGCAGCCCCGGCGGGGGTGAGCAGTTCTTC	CASSPGGGEQFF
TRBJ2-1	-	TRBV14	few	TGTGCCAGCAGCCAATTAGCCCACTCCTACAATGAGCAGTTCTTC	CASSQLAHSYNEQFF
TRBJ1-2	TRBD1	TRBV6-1	many	TGTGCCAGCAGTGAACCAGGGGGCATAGGCTACACCTTC	CASSEPGGIGYTF
TRBJ2-1	TRBD2	TRBV20-1	-	TGCAGTGCGGACGGGACTAGCGGGATTGGTGAGCAGTTCTTC	CSADGTSGIGEQFF
TRBJ1-3	-	TRBV18	few	TGTGCCAGCTTTATAGACAGTATCTACGCTGGAAACACCATATATTTT	CASFIDSIYAGNTIYF